This is a list of T cell receptor beta chains from one sample in a study of blood T cell repertoires in COVID-19. Data came from immunoSEQ multiplex PCR; TCRdb stores just in-frame clones and leaves some out. The sample lists tens of thousands of clones, 86% occurring once. What was sequenced was peripheral blood. The source of these receptors is a human donor with active COVID-19. The donor label of this sample is uncertain. Each CDR3 is given with its conserved first and last residue.

v_call cdr3_aa
TRBV2 CASSEGTGPGDTQYF
TRBV7-2 CASSLRADTQYF
TRBV4-3 CASSQDPHRQTGELFF
TRBV9 CASSPRYESTEAFF
TRBV3-1/TRBV3-2 CASSQFTAANSPLHF
TRBV18 CASSPPGAGSKTQYF
TRBV11-3 CASSLGRLTGTQYF
TRBV11-1 CASSSGLAGTYEQYF
TRBV6-7 CASSYPGTGDETQYF
TRBV7-8 CASSLVGSGATYEQYF
TRBV6-5 CASSLNRGETQYF
TRBV28 CASSSQSHRDRASGNTIYF
TRBV6-4 CASSPGGGTDTQYF
TRBV3-1/TRBV3-2 CARELPGQGYNEQFF
TRBV30 CAWRGGSITYEQYF
TRBV4-1 CASSHLGGTNEKLFF
TRBV11-3 CASSAGLAQGSTDTQYF
TRBV11-3 CASSTLQGNGYTF
TRBV18 CASSPFVSSGENTEAFF
TRBV9 CASSAGLRKETQYF
TRBV19 CASSFRDSSYEQYF
TRBV24-1 CATSGAGGLDTQYF